The source of this TCR beta chain is a study of blood T cell repertoires in COVID-19 (dated by TCRdb to 2018 to 2021). Turning to the overall study: Samples covering the acute and convalescent phases of COVID-19 were provided by collaborators in the United States, Italy and Spain. The material from the prospective study consisted of cDNA or gDNA derived from T cells, B-cell-depleted T cells, or PBMCs. The dataset comprised deeply sampled blood TCRbeta repertoires from subjects exposed to, actively infected with, or recovered from COVID-19. The repertoires were released in a freely available public database intended as a resource for research on the immune response to SARS-CoV-2. Samples came from the ongoing ImmuneRACE study (first 160 participants) plus 1,254 subjects from 6 global collaborators. A de-identified subject ID, COVID-19 status, age in years and sex were almost always included in the sample metadata. HLA class I and class II types, where available, came from metadata supplied by the sample provider rather than from assay-based typing.

Points the paper makes about the study in general: The amount of clinical and demographic metadata varied by source and participant and was provided uncurated.

With regard to this clone: What antigen it recognizes has not been identified. No base quality values were provided; no much bigger clone lies one nucleotide off.

TCRbeta CDR3 regions were amplified from genomic DNA by means of the immunoSEQ Assay, a bias-controlled multiplex PCR. The authors' analysis ran thus. Nucleated cell counts per sample were estimated from amplification of reference gene primers within the assay. To quantify the absolute abundance of each unique TCRbeta CDR3 rearrangement, sequence reads were collapsed and filtered. Productive Simpson clonality was computed per sample as the square root of Simpson's diversity index over productive rearrangements. TCRdb re-hosts the immuneACCESS table, in-frame sequences only. Its copies lack some clones; in the studies checked, an unresolved V gene accounts for under half of them, and the cause for the rest is not known. The DNA gave D and trimming, while V, J and clone size come from that table. The sample contains 200,000 to 300,000 clones, roughly 86% of them found a single time. In total, the top ten clones hold 2% to 2.5% of the sample.

Counted from cysteine to phenylalanine, this CDR3 has 13 amino acids. CDR3 DNA is the only sequence kept; it has 39 bases, read in frame from the first base. Trimming costs V 3 bases and J 10 bases, and their ends lie 13 bases apart. Each collaborating institution followed its own protocols to collect whole blood in K2EDTA tubes. For TCRbeta analysis, collaborator samples were shipped as frozen whole blood, as isolated PBMCs, or as DNA extracted from either sample type. The rearranged chain carries TRBV12-3 or TRBV12-4 and TRBJ2-1; the D gene cannot be resolved reliably. Material: peripheral blood. This receptor was identified in a woman aged 50 to 60 with acute or convalescent COVID-19. The DNA sequence is given as TGTGCCAGCAGTTTGTCTATCATCCCGGAGCAGTTCTTC. Its protein is CASSLSIIPEQFF.